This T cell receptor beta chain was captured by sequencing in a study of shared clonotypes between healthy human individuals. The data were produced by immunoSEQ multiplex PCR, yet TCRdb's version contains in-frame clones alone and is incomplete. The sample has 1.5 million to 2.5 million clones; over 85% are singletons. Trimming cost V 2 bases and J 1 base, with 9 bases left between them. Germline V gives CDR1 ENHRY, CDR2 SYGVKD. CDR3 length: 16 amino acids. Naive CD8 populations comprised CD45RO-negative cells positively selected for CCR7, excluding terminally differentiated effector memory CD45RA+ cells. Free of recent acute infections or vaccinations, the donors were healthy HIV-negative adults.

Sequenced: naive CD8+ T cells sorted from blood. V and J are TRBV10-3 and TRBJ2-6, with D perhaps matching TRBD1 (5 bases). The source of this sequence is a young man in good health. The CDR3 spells CAISEPTASGANVLTF. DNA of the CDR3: TGTGCCATCAGTGAGCCGACAGCTTCTGGGGCCAACGTCCTGACTTTC.